Detailed here is one T cell receptor beta chain. Primers included in the PCR were 60 Vbeta and 13 Jbeta primers. TCRdb keeps only in-frame clones here, not all; method: immunoSEQ multiplex PCR. The table lists fewer than 200,000 clones, about 68% of them singletons. V gave up 2 bases and J gave up 5 bases, with 6 bases separating them. CDR3 size: 13 residues. From germline, CDR1 is MGHDK and CDR2 SYGVNS. The data stem from a study of cytomegalovirus exposure and HLA in healthy donors. The chain carries TRBV25-1 and TRBJ2-2; a possible D gene is TRBD2 (6 bases). The material sequenced was PBMCs. This TCR came from a man aged 18-30 years in good health and CMV-seronegative. This chain's CDR3 is CASSERETGELFF. In DNA, the CDR3 is TGTGCCAGCAGTGAACGGGAGACCGGGGAGCTGTTTTTT.